A selection of T cell receptor beta chains follows, all from one sample in a study of cytomegalovirus exposure and HLA in healthy donors. Measured with immunoSEQ multiplex PCR; TCRdb has only the in-frame clones, and not every one. This sample yields over 80,000 clones, of which about 81% are seen a single time; 3% to 3.5% belongs to the top ten. The sequencing input was PBMCs. The receptors were sampled from a middle-aged woman in good health and CMV-seronegative. CDR3s leave out the opening cysteine and the closing phenylalanine or tryptophan. Expanded clones are given a class, and other clones once, few, many or no size at all.

j_call	clone_size	v_call	cdr3_aa
TRBJ2-7	few	TRBV5-1	ASSLHAGGYEQY
TRBJ1-4	NA	TRBV14	ASSPLGGGEKLF
TRBJ2-2	NA	TRBV18	ASSPRAATGTSAGELF
TRBJ2-1	NA	TRBV2	ASSEAVGRAYNEQF
TRBJ1-3	NA	TRBV28	ASRNRVSGNTIY
TRBJ1-1	few	TRBV6-1	ASSQPWPEAF
TRBJ1-1	NA	TRBV28	ASRTYGDSWNTEAF
TRBJ1-6	NA	TRBV5-1	ASSSGTGVDSPLH
TRBJ2-2	NA	TRBV27	ASSFSLAGGPAGELF
TRBJ2-7	NA	TRBV5-6	ASSLIGLGQGPLDEQY
TRBJ1-5	once	TRBV28	ASSFYGQGGNQPQH
TRBJ1-1	few	TRBV29-1	SVGSGGNTEAF
TRBJ1-1	NA	TRBV9	ASSVAPNRPEAF
TRBJ1-2	NA	TRBV28	ASSRILSGDGYT
TRBJ1-2	few	TRBV6-1	ASSEASGSGYT
TRBJ1-1	NA	TRBV5-1	ASSLGQALVNTEAF
TRBJ2-3	few	TRBV6-4	ASSDSRTGGADTQY
TRBJ1-1	NA	TRBV5-4	ASSPKRQPRNTEAF
TRBJ1-1	NA	TRBV11-2	ATSRQGANTEAF
TRBJ1-2	once	TRBV15	ATSRDPGTVYGYT
TRBJ2-1	few	TRBV27	ASGGVNSYNEQF
TRBJ2-5	NA	TRBV6-6	ASSPNLAGGGETQY
TRBJ2-7	NA	TRBV27	ASSLYRGQPYEQY
TRBJ2-3	once	TRBV7-9	ASSKRLAGGLRGEVTQY
TRBJ2-5	NA	TRBV5-1	ASSLEVGGRETQY
TRBJ1-3	NA	TRBV27	ASRPTGGTGNTIY
TRBJ2-7	NA	TRBV7-9	ASSLGGAGFSYEQY
TRBJ2-4	NA	TRBV19	ASSTRTGSNIQY
TRBJ1-3	few	TRBV6-5	ASSYFPVVGNTIY
TRBJ1-1	NA	TRBV5-4	ASSPVTGTAEAF
TRBJ2-5	NA	TRBV6-1	ASSSGGGKETQY
TRBJ2-5	NA	TRBV5-1	ASSPEGWREGQETQY
TRBJ2-4	NA	TRBV5-4	ASSLIGTGKKNIQY
TRBJ2-5	NA	TRBV28	ASSLHRGQAQETQY
TRBJ2-7	NA	TRBV11-2	ASSRGLAGGEQY
TRBJ2-3	NA	TRBV30	AWSVSGRAPDTQY
TRBJ2-1	NA	TRBV28	ASSPVDRDRDEQF
TRBJ2-7	NA	TRBV28	ASSSPGLATYEQY